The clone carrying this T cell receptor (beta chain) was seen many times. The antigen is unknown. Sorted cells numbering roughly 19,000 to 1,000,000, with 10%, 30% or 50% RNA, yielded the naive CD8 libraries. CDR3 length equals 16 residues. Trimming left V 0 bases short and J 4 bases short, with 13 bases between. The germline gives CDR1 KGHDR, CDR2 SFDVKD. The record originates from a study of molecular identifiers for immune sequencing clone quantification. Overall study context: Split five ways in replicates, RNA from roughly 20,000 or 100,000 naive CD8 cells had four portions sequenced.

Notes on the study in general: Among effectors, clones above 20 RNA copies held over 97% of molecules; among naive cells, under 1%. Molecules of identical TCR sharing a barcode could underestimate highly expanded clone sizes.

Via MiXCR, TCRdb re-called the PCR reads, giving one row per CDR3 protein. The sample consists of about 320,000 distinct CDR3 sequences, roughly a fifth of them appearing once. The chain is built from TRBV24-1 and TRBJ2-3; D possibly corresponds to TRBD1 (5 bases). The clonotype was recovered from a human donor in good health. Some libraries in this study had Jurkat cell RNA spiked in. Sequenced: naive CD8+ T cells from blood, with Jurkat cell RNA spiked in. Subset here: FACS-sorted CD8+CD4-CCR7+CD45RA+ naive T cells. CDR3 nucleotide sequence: TGTGCCACCAGTGATTTGCGGGTAGGGGTCGCAGATACGCAGTATTTT. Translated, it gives CATSDLRVGVADTQYF.